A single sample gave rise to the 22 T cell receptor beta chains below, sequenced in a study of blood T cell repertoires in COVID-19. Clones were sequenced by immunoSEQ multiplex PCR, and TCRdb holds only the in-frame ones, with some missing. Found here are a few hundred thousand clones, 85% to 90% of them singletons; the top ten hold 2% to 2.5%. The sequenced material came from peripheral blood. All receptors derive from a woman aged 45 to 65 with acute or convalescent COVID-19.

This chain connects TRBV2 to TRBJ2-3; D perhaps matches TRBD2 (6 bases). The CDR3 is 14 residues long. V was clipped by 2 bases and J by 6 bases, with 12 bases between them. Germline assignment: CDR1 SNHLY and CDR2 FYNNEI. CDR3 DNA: TGTGCCAGCAGTGAACTTAGCGGCCAGGATACGCAGTATTTT. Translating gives CASSELSGQDTQYF.

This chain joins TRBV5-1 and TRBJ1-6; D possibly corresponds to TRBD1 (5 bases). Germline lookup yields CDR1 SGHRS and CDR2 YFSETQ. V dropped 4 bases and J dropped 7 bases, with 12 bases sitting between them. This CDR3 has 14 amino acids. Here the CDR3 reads CASSLVSGNSPLHF. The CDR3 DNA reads TGCGCCAGCAGCCTGGTTTCAGGGAATTCACCCCTCCACTTT.

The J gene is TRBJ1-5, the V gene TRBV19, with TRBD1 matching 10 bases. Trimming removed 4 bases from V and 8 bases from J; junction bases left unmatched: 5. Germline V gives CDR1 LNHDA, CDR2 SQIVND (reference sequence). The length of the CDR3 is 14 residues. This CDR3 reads CASSNRQGAEPQHF. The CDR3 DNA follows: TGTGCCAGTAGTAATCGACAGGGGGCAGAGCCCCAGCATTTT.

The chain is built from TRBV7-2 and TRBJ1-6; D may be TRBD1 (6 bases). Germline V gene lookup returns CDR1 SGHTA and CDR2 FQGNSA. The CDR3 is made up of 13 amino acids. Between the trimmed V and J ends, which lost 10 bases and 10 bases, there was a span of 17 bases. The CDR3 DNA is TGTGCCACCAACCATGGGGGGGCCTCACCCCTCCACTTT. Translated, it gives CATNHGGASPLHF.

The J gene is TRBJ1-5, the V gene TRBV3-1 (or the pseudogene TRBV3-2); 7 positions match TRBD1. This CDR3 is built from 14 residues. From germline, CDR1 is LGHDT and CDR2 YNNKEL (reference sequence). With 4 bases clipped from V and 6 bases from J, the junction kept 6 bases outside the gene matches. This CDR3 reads CASSLGTVGQPQHF. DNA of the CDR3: TGTGCCAGCAGCCTTGGGACAGTGGGTCAGCCCCAGCATTTT.

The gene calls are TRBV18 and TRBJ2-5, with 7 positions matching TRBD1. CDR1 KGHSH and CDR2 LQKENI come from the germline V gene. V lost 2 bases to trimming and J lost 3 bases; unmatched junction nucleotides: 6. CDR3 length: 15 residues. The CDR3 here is CASSPVQGIEETQYF. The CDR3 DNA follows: TGTGCCAGCTCACCAGTACAGGGGATAGAAGAGACCCAGTACTTC.

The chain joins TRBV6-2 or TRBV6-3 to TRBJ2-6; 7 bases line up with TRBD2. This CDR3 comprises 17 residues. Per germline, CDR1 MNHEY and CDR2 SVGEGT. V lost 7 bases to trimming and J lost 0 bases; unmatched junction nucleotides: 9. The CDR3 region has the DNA TGTGCCAGCACCCCCTGGGGGGGTTACTCTGGGGCCAACGTCCTGACTTTC. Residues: CASTPWGGYSGANVLTF.

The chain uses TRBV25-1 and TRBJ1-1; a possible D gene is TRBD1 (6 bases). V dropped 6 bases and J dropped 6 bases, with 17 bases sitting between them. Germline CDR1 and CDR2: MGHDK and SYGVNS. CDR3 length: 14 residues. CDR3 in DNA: TGTGCCAGCAGAATTACAGGGTCAGGGGCTGAAGCTTTCTTT. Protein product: CASRITGSGAEAFF.

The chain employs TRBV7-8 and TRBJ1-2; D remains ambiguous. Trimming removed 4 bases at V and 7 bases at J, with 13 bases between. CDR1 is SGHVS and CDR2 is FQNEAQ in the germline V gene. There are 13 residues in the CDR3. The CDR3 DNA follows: TGTGCCAGCAGCTCTTTGCGAGTTTCTGGCTACACCTTC. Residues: CASSSLRVSGYTF.

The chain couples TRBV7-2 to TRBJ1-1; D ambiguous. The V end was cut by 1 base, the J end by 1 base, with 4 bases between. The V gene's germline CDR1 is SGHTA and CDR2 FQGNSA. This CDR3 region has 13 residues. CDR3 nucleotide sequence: TGTGCCAGCAGCTTAGTTCGGAACACTGAAGCTTTCTTT. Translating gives CASSLVRNTEAFF.

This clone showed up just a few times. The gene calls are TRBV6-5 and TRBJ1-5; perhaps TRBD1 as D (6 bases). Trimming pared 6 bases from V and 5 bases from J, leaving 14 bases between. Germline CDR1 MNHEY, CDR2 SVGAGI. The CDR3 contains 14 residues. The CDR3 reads CASRNDRSHQPQHF. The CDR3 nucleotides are TGTGCCAGCAGGAACGACAGGAGTCATCAGCCCCAGCATTTT.

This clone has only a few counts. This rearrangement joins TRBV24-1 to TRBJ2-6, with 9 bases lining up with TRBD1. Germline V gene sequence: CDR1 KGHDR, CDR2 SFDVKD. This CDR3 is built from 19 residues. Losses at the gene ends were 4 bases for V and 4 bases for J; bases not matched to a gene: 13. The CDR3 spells CATSDSPGTGPSGANVLTF. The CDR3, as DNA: TGTGCCACCAGTGACTCCCCCGGGACAGGGCCCTCCGGGGCCAACGTCCTGACTTTC.

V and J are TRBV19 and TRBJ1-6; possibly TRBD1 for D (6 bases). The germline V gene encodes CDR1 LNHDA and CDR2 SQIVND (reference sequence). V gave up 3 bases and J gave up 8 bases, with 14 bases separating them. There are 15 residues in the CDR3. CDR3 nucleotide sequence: TGTGCCAGTAGTATCAGACAGGTTTTGGATTCACCCCTCCACTTT. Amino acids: CASSIRQVLDSPLHF. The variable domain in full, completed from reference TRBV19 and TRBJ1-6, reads DGGITQSPKYLFRKEGQNVTLSCEQNLNHDAMYWYRQDPGQGLRLIYYSQIVNDFQKGDIAEGYSVSREKKESFPLTVTSAQKNPTAFYLCASSIRQVLDSPLHFGNGTRLTVT.

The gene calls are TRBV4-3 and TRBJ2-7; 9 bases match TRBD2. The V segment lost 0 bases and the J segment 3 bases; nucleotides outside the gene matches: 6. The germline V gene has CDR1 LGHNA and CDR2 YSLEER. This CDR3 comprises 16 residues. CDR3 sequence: CASSQEYSGGLYEQYF. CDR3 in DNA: TGCGCCAGCAGCCAAGAGTATAGCGGGGGCCTCTACGAGCAGTACTTC.

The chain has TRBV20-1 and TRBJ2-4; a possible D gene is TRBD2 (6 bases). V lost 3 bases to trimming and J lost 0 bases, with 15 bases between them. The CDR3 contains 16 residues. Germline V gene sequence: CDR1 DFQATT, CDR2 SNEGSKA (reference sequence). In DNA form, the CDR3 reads TGCAGTGCTAGTCTGCGAGGAGGGTTAGCCAAAAACATTCAGTACTTC. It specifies CSASLRGGLAKNIQYF.

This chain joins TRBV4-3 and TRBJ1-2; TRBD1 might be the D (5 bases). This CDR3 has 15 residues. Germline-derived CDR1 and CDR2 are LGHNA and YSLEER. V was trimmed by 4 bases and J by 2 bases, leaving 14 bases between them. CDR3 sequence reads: CASSPLPTVNYGYTF. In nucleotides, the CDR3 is TGCGCCAGCAGCCCTCTCCCGACAGTCAACTATGGCTACACCTTC.

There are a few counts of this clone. Here the CDR3 reads CAWSDTLGAFF. The CDR3 DNA reads TGTGCCTGGAGCGACACGTTAGGAGCTTTCTTT. This chain links TRBV30 with TRBJ1-1; no reliable D call. Germline CDR1 is GTSNPN and CDR2 is SVGIG (reference sequence). With 3 bases removed from V and 10 bases from J, the gap between germline ends came to 12 bases. The CDR3 spans 11 residues.

CDR3 coding DNA: TGCGCCAGCAGCGCCGGGACAGCACTCTACGAGCAGTACTTC. Protein product: CASSAGTALYEQYF. The chain is built from TRBV10-2 and TRBJ2-7; TRBD1 agrees at 7 bases. The V gene's germline CDR1 is WSHSY and CDR2 SAAADI. This CDR3 has 14 residues. With V trimmed by 6 bases and J by 3 bases, 8 bases remained unmatched.

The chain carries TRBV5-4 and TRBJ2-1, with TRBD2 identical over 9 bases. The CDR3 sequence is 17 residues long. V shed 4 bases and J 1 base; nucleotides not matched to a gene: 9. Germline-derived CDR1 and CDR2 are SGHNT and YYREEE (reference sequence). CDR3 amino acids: CASSRDSGGLSYNEQFF. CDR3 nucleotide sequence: TGTGCCAGCAGCCGTGATAGCGGGGGCCTTTCCTACAATGAGCAGTTCTTC.

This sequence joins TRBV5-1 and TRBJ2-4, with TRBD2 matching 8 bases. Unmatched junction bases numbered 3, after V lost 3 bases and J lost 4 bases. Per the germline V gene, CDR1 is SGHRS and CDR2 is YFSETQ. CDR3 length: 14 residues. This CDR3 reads CASSSIAGKNIQYF. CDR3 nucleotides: TGCGCCAGCAGCTCGATAGCGGGAAAAAACATTCAGTACTTC.

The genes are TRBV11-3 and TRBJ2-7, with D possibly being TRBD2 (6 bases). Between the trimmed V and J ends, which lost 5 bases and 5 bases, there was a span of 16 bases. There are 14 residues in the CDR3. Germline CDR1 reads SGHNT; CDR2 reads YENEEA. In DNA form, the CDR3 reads TGTGCCAGCAGCCCTAACGGGAGAGCCCACGAGCAGTACTTC. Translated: CASSPNGRAHEQYF.

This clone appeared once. The CDR3 bases are TGTGCCAGCACCACCCAGCGGGAGGACCCCTATGCGCAGTTCTTC. It codes for CASTTQREDPYAQFF. This chain uses TRBV6-5 with TRBJ2-1; TRBD2 matches 9 bases. The junction had 16 bases not matched to a gene; V was cut back by 7 bases and J by 12 bases. Germline V gene sequence: CDR1 MNHEY, CDR2 SVGAGI. The CDR3 is 15 amino acids.